This T cell receptor beta chain appears in the sequencing data of a study of T cells in Graves' hyperthyroidism and ophthalmopathy. The sample holds many counts of this clonotype. It was RNA transcripts that yielded the amplified TCR beta CDR3 regions. The TCR CDR3 first-round RT-PCR relied on the HTBI primer set. TCRdb reanalysed the multiplex PCR reads using MiXCR and keeps one entry per CDR3 protein. The sample contains under 350,000 distinct CDR3 sequences, more than 15% of which appear only once. Based on clinical symptoms, serum thyroxine and TRAb, thyroid ultrasound and orbital computed tomography, diagnoses were reached. V gave up 4 bases and J gave up 1 base; unmatched junction bases: 13. The germline V gene encodes CDR1 DFQATT and CDR2 SNEGSKA (reference sequence). The CDR3 runs to 17 residues.

V and J are TRBV20-1 and TRBJ2-7, with 10 bases matching TRBD2. Input material: blood. The sequence was obtained from a woman aged 60 to 75 with Graves' ophthalmopathy. The CDR3 here is CSATASGGSIRSYEQYF. CDR3 DNA: TGCAGTGCTACAGCTAGCGGGGGTTCGATACGATCCTACGAGCAGTACTTC.